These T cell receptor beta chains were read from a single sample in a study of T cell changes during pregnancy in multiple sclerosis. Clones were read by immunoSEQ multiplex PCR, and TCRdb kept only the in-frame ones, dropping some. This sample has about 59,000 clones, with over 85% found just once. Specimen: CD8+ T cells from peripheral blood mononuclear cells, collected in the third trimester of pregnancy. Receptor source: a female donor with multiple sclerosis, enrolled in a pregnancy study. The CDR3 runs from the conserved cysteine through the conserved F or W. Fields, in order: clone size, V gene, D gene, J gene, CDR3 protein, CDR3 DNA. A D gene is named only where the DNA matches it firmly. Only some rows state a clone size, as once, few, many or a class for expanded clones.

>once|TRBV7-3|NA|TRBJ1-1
CASSLGSGSRWTEAFF
TGTGCCAGCAGCTTAGGGTCGGGGTCCCGTTGGACTGAAGCTTTCTTT
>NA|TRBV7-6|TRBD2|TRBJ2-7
CASSPSGGSSYEQYF
TGTGCCAGCAGCCCAAGCGGGGGTAGCTCCTACGAGCAGTACTTC
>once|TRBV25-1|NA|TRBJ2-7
CASSESGIGDGVQYF
TGTGCCAGCAGTGAATCAGGCATTGGCGACGGGGTGCAGTACTTC
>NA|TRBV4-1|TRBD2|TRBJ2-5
CASSQALPGRVGETQYF
TGCGCCAGCAGCCAAGCTCTGCCAGGGAGGGTCGGGGAGACCCAGTACTTC
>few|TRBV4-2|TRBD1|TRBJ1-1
CASSPRQGGNTEAFF
TGTGCCAGCAGCCCGAGACAGGGGGGAAACACTGAAGCTTTCTTT
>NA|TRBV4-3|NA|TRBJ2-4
CASSQEAAGAFRTKNIQYF
TGCGCCAGCAGCCAAGAGGCGGCAGGGGCGTTTCGGACCAAAAACATTCAGTACTTC
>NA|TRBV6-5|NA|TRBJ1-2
CASRPRTDGYTF
TGTGCCAGCAGACCCCGGACAGATGGCTACACCTTC
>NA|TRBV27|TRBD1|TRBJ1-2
CASSGTGKVYGYTF
TGTGCCAGCAGTGGGACAGGGAAAGTCTATGGCTACACCTTC
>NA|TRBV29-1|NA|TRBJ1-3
CSVDGPGNTIYF
TGCAGCGTTGATGGCCCCGGAAACACCATATATTTT
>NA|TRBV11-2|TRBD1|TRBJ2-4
CASSLVNMWQGVAKNIQYF
TGTGCCAGCAGCTTAGTAAATATGTGGCAGGGGGTAGCCAAAAACATTCAGTACTTC